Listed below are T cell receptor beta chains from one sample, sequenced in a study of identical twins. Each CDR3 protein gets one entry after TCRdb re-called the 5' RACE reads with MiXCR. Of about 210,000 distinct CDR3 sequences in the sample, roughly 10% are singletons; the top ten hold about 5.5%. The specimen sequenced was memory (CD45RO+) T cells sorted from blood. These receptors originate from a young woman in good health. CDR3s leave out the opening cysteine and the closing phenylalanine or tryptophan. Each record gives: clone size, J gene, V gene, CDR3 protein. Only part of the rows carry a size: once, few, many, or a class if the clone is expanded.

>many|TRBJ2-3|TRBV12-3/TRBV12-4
ASRDAGGLGLNTQY
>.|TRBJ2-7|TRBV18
ASSPGTGTATEQY
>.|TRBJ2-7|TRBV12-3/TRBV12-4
ASIVPQGKRSNSYEQY
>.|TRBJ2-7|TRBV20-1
SAMGPSGYEQY
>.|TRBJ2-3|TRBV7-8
ASSPAVGGVTDTQY
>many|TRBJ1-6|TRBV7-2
ASSFHRGNSPLH
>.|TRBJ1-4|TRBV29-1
SVGPGQGDEKLF
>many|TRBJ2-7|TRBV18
ASSSQGGEQY
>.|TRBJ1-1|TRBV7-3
ASSQSGGTEAF
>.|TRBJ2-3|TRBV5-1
ASSIRGGRDTQY
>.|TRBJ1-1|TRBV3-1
ASSQKGSGARTEAF
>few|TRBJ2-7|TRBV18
ASSSVRQEQY
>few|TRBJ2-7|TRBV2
ASRLRETSERSEQY
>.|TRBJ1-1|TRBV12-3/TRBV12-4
ASSQVRGHAF
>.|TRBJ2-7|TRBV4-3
ASSQEGQGVNEQY
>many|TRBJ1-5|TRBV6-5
ASRRGNQPQH
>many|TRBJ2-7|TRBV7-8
ASSLDGTLDEQY
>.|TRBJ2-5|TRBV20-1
SASRTGFMQTQY
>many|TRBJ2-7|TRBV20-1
SARDRVVQEQY
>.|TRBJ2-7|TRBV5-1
ASSPGTSGDYEQY
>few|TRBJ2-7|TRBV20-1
SAPNQGVEQY
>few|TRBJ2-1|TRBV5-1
ASSQIGGTYNEQF
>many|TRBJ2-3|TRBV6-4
ASSDQRGDIDTQY
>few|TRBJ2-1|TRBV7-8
ASSGGLAYNEQF
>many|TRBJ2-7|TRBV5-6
ASSIAGRWYEQY
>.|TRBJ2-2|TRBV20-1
SARGPQAAITGELF
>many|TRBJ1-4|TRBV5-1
ASSPANPGEKLF
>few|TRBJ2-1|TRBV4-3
ASSRLGTNEQF
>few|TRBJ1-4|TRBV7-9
ASSLWRMDNEKLF
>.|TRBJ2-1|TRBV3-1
ASSQDVRTFGRQF
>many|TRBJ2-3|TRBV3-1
ASSQNVGSEDTQY
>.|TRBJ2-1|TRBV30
AWSTGQGVNNEQF
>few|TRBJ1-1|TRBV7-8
ASSYATGEAF
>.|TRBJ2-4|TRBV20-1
SARDPKTPLLGKNIQY
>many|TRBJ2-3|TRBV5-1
ASSLAPSGSTDTQY
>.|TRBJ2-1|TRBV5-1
ASFGTSGSYSYNEQF
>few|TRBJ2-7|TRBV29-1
SHRGASYEQY
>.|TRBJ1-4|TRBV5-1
ASSFQGIGKLF
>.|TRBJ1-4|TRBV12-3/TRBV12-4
ASSSGGYEKLF
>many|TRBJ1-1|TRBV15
ATSRDWQGNTEAF
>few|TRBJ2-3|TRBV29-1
SVKTSGSIDTQY
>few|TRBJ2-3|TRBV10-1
ASSVSGGAVSDTQY
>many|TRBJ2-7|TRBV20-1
SARGQGYYEQY
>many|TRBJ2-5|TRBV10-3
AISESKATETQY
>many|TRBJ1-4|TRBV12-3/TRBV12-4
ASSFETGFNEKLF
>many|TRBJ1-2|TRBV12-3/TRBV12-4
ASSLALGSYT